This entry features one TCR beta chain sequence. V gave up 3 bases and J gave up 5 bases, with 14 bases separating them. CDR3 length equals 14 residues. Germline-derived CDR1 and CDR2 are KGHSH and LQKENI. Followed longitudinally, the Seattle patients had been enrolled during active infection. This sample was taken from a study of blood T cell repertoires in COVID-19. Study overall: Researchers got acute and convalescent COVID-19 samples from the United States, Italy and Spain. PBMCs, B-cell-depleted T cells, or T cells provided the cDNA or gDNA that made up the material.

Source study methods: Cell counts per sample came from amplifying reference gene primers. Assay: immunoSEQ multiplex PCR; the TCRdb copy retains only in-frame clones and omits some. The V and J calls and clone size are taken from that table; D and trimming were inferred from the DNA. The data hold some 290,000 clones, with around nine tenths observed a single time. The TCR sequence derives from a woman aged 25-40 years with COVID-19, enrolled during active disease. Sequenced: peripheral blood. The V gene is TRBV18, the J gene TRBJ2-7; no reliable D call. DNA for the CDR3: TGTGCCAGCTCACCCCAGACCCACACAGACGAGCAGTACTTC. Translating it yields CASSPQTHTDEQYF.